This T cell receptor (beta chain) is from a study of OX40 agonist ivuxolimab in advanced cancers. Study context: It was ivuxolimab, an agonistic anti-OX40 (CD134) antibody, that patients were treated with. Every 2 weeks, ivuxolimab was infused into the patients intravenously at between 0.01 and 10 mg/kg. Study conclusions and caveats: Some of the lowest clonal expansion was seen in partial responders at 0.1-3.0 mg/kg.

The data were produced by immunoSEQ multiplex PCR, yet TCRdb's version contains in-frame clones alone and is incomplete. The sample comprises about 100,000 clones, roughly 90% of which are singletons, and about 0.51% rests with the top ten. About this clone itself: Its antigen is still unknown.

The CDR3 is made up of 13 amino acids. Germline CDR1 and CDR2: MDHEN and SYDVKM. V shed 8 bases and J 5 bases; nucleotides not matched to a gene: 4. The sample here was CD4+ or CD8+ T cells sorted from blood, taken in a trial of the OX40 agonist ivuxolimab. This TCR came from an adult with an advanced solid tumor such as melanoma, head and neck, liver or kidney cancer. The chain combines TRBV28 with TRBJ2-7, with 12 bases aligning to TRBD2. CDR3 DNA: TGTGCCAGCCGTACTAGCGGGAGGCACGAGCAGTACTTC. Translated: CASRTSGRHEQYF.